In its sample, the clone carrying this TCR beta chain was seen many times. The antigen remains undetermined. MiXCR, applied by TCRdb to the reads, yields one record per CDR3 protein. Among approximately 250,000 distinct CDR3 sequences listed, less than 9.5% were seen once. This entry comes from a study of T cell repertoires in cytomegalovirus infection. Turning to the study itself: Matching HLA type, along with CMV infection, was indicated by public TCR beta signatures. Broader study findings: The response measured ex vivo was dominated by TCR beta clonotypes (HLA-C-restricted and CMV-specific).

The CDR3 has 17 amino acids. With V trimmed by 3 bases and J by 2 bases, 9 bases remained unmatched. The germline gives CDR1 SGHTA, CDR2 FQGNSA. The source of this sequence is a human donor in good health (CMV status not recorded). Some clones in this sample may be carry-over from other donors' samples. The sequenced sample consisted of PBMCs. The chain has TRBV7-2 and TRBJ2-5; 10 nucleotides align to TRBD2. In DNA, the CDR3 is TGTGCCAGCAGCTTTAGGCCCCCGACTAGCGGGCAAGAGACCCAGTACTTC. Translated, it gives CASSFRPPTSGQETQYF.